A single sample gave rise to the 22 T cell receptor beta chains below, sequenced in a study of shared clonotypes between healthy human individuals. Clones were sequenced by immunoSEQ multiplex PCR, and TCRdb holds only the in-frame ones, with some missing. Here the sample spans millions of clones, 85% to 95% being singletons. The sequenced sample was naive CD4+ T cells sorted from blood. The sample's subset: CD45RA+ positively selected. All receptors derive from a man aged 18 to 30 in good health.

V and J are TRBV19 and TRBJ1-6; D is uncertain. Germline V CDR1 and CDR2: LNHDA, SQIVND (reference sequence). V lost 11 bases and J lost 10, with 18 bases in between. The CDR3 is made up of 13 amino acids. CDR3 bases: TGTGCCTCGAATGGAGGGCGAGGATCACCCCTCCACTTT. This gives the protein CASNGGRGSPLHF.

The gene calls are TRBV19 and TRBJ2-7; TRBD1 matches 8 bases. The CDR3 contains 14 residues. V was clipped by 5 bases and J by 7 bases; unmatched bases: 10. The germline gives CDR1 LNHDA, CDR2 SQIVND (reference sequence). DNA for the CDR3: TGTGCCAGTAGTCCTGACGACAGGGGAGTAGAGCAGTACTTC. Amino acids: CASSPDDRGVEQYF.

The chain is built from TRBV5-4 and TRBJ1-6; D remains unclear. Trimming stripped 0 bases from V and 3 bases from J, with 10 bases between. This CDR3 has 16 amino acids. In germline, CDR1 is SGHNT, CDR2 YYREEE (reference sequence). The CDR3 loop is CASSLGKGFYNSPLHF. DNA of the CDR3: TGTGCCAGCAGCTTGGGAAAGGGTTTCTATAATTCACCCCTCCACTTT.

V gene TRBV7-2 combines with J gene TRBJ1-6; weak D call: TRBD1 (6 bases). V lost 5 bases to trimming and J lost 0 bases, with 11 bases between them. This CDR3 has 16 amino acids. Germline V CDR1 and CDR2: SGHTA, FQGNSA. The CDR3 spells CASSPRTVSYNSPLHF. Written as DNA, the CDR3 is TGTGCCAGCAGCCCTCGGACAGTCTCCTATAATTCACCCCTCCACTTT.

V and J are TRBV7-2 and TRBJ2-3, with 8 nucleotides matching TRBD2. This CDR3 spans 16 amino acids. Germline trimming cut 3 bases from V and 4 bases from J; bases unmatched to any gene: 9. Germline V CDR1 and CDR2: SGHTA, FQGNSA. The CDR3 DNA follows: TGTGCCAGCAGCTTCGGCGGGGGGTTCAGGCCAGATACGCAGTATTTT. This translates into CASSFGGGFRPDTQYF. The full variable domain, completed using reference TRBV7-2 and TRBJ2-3, is GAGVSQSPSNKVTEKGKDVELRCDPISGHTALYWYRQSLGQGLEFLIYFQGNSAPDKSGLPSDRFSAERTGGSVSTLTIQRTQQEDSAVYLCASSFGGGFRPDTQYFGPGTRLTVL.

V and J are TRBV5-8 and TRBJ1-2; D perhaps matches TRBD1 (6 bases). V was shortened by 4 bases and J by 0 bases, with 13 bases between the two germline ends. This CDR3 is built from 15 residues. Germline CDR1 reads SGHTS; CDR2 reads YDEGEE. The CDR3 region has the DNA TGTGCCAGCAGCCGAGGGGGAGGATCTAACTATGGCTACACCTTC. This codes for CASSRGGGSNYGYTF.

This chain uses TRBV7-9 with TRBJ2-7, with D possibly being TRBD1 (7 bases). V lost 5 bases and J lost 5, with 19 bases in between. The CDR3 is made up of 15 amino acids. CDR1 and CDR2 from the germline V gene are SEHNR and FQNEAQ (reference sequence). The CDR3 spells CASSLLAGQRDEQYF. The DNA for the CDR3 is TGTGCCAGCAGCCTCCTGGCGGGACAGCGAGACGAGCAGTACTTC.

The chain joins TRBV7-2 to TRBJ1-5; maybe TRBD1 (5 bases). The V end lost 1 base, the J end lost 0 bases, and 7 bases lay between the germline ends. The germline gives CDR1 SGHTA, CDR2 FQGNSA. The CDR3 contains 15 residues. CDR3 nucleotides: TGTGCCAGCAGCTTAGGACAGCGTAGCAATCAGCCCCAGCATTTT. Translating gives CASSLGQRSNQPQHF.

The chain uses TRBV27 and TRBJ2-3, with TRBD2 matching over 11 bases. The CDR3 loop spans 15 amino acids. V gave up 4 bases and J gave up 3 bases; unmatched junction bases: 3. Germline loops: CDR1 MNHEY, CDR2 SMNVEV (reference sequence). The CDR3 coding sequence is TGTGCCAGCAGTTCTCGACTAGCGGGAACAGATACGCAGTATTTT. Translation gives CASSSRLAGTDTQYF.

The gene calls are TRBV19 and TRBJ2-2; 7 bases line up with TRBD2. Looked up from germline, CDR1 is LNHDA and CDR2 is SQIVND (reference sequence). J lost 1 base, V lost 3 bases, and 11 bases had no gene match. This CDR3 comprises 18 residues. The CDR3 here is CASSISGISEGNTGELFF. The DNA for the CDR3 is TGTGCCAGTAGTATCAGCGGGATCAGCGAGGGGAACACCGGGGAGCTGTTTTTT.

V and J are TRBV5-1 and TRBJ1-3; D remains unclear. The V gene's germline CDR1 is SGHRS and CDR2 YFSETQ. This CDR3 is built from 16 residues. Trimming took off 0 bases at V and 0 bases at J, with 10 bases between the two ends. CDR3: CASSLDGGFSGNTIYF. CDR3 nucleotide sequence: TGCGCCAGCAGCTTGGACGGAGGTTTCTCTGGAAACACCATATATTTT.

The rearrangement uses TRBV5-1 and TRBJ2-2, with 9 nucleotides matching TRBD2. Trimming cost V 3 bases and J 4 bases; bases outside gene matches: 4. This CDR3 comprises 15 residues. Germline CDR1 and CDR2: SGHRS and YFSETQ. In DNA, the CDR3 is TGCGCCAGCAGCTCTAGCGGGATCGGCACCGGGGAGCTGTTTTTT. Amino acid sequence: CASSSSGIGTGELFF.

V usage is TRBV6-5 and J usage is TRBJ2-7, with D perhaps TRBD1 or TRBD2 (5 bases each). The CDR3 has 15 residues. Germline V gives CDR1 MNHEY, CDR2 SVGAGI. V lost 2 bases and J lost 0, with 11 bases in between. CDR3 loop: CASSYGGEGSYEQYF. The CDR3 nucleotides read TGTGCCAGCAGTTACGGGGGTGAGGGCTCCTACGAGCAGTACTTC.

This rearrangement joins TRBV5-4 to TRBJ2-7; possibly TRBD2 for D (6 bases). V shed 3 bases and J shed 4 bases, with 17 bases lying between them. Per the germline V gene, CDR1 is SGHNT and CDR2 is YYREEE (reference sequence). The CDR3 has 15 residues. Here the CDR3 reads CASSSPTTSTYEQYF. The CDR3 DNA sequence: TGTGCCAGCAGCTCCCCGACGACTAGTACTTACGAGCAGTACTTC.

V usage is TRBV28 and J usage is TRBJ1-1; 8 bases align to TRBD1. Germline V gene sequence: CDR1 MDHEN, CDR2 SYDVKM. This CDR3 contains 14 residues. Trimming removed 4 bases from V and 6 bases from J; junction bases left unmatched: 7. CDR3 amino acids: CASSSGQVRPEAFF. CDR3 nucleotide sequence: TGTGCCAGCAGTTCGGGACAGGTTCGCCCTGAAGCTTTCTTT.

This chain connects TRBV18 to TRBJ2-7, with 13 bases fitting TRBD2. Trimming took 8 bases from V and 0 from J; bases not matched to a gene: 10. The length of the CDR3 is 17 residues. The V gene's germline CDR1 is KGHSH and CDR2 LQKENI. The CDR3 reads CASRGRLAGGYSYEQYF. The DNA for the CDR3 is TGTGCCAGCCGAGGCAGACTAGCGGGGGGTTACTCCTACGAGCAGTACTTC.

The chain has TRBV9 and TRBJ1-2, with 7 nucleotides matching TRBD1. V shed 3 bases, J shed 3 bases, and the junction held 5 bases outside the gene matches. The CDR3 covers 14 residues. Germline CDR1 SGDLS, CDR2 YYNGEE. The chain's CDR3 is CASSGGTVDYGYTF. In DNA form, the CDR3 reads TGTGCCAGCAGCGGCGGGACAGTTGACTATGGCTACACCTTC.

The chain carries TRBV5-8 and TRBJ1-3; D unclear. The CDR3 loop spans 16 amino acids. V was shortened by 0 bases and J by 0 bases, with 10 bases between the two germline ends. Germline CDR1 and CDR2: SGHTS and YDEGEE. In nucleotides, the CDR3 is TGTGCCAGCAGCTTGGCCCACATCCTCTCTGGAAACACCATATATTTT. Translated, it gives CASSLAHILSGNTIYF.

In DNA, the CDR3 is TGTGCCAGCAGCGTAGGTTCAGGAGTCGCTGAAGCTTTCTTT. Amino acid sequence: CASSVGSGVAEAFF. The chain joins TRBV9 to TRBJ1-1; no clear D gene. V was clipped by 0 bases and J by 6 bases, with 12 bases between them. Germline V gene sequence: CDR1 SGDLS, CDR2 YYNGEE. This CDR3 spans 14 amino acids.

Only one count was recorded for this clone. The chain combines TRBV11-2 with TRBJ1-2, with TRBD1 identical over 9 bases. The CDR3 covers 16 residues. J gave up 8 bases and V 5 bases, and 15 bases lay outside the gene matches. Germline CDR1 SGHAT, CDR2 FQNNGV. The CDR3 protein is CASSLGTGKHDGGYTF. CDR3 bases: TGTGCCAGCAGCCTCGGGACAGGGAAGCACGACGGGGGCTACACCTTC.

Notes on this clone: Other DNA sequences in the same sample also yield this CDR3. The chain is built from TRBV30 and TRBJ1-2, with 7 positions matching TRBD1. The CDR3 length is 15 residues. V was clipped by 0 bases and J by 3 bases; unmatched bases: 7. CDR1 and CDR2 (germline): GTSNPN, SVGIG (reference sequence). In DNA, the CDR3 is TGTGCCTGGAGTGTACGGGTCAGGGGGGACTATGGCTACACCTTC. Protein product: CAWSVRVRGDYGYTF.

This clone was picked up one time. The chain uses TRBV19 and TRBJ1-6, with D perhaps matching TRBD1 (5 bases). Germline V gene lookup returns CDR1 LNHDA and CDR2 SQIVND (reference sequence). Trimming stripped 6 bases from V and 5 bases from J, with 17 bases between. This CDR3 contains 16 residues. In nucleotides, the CDR3 is TGTGCCAGTAGGATATCCCAGGGACCTAATAATTCACCCCTCCACTTT. Its translation is CASRISQGPNNSPLHF. Variable domain in full (rest from reference TRBV19 and TRBJ1-6): DGGITQSPKYLFRKEGQNVTLSCEQNLNHDAMYWYRQDPGQGLRLIYYSQIVNDFQKGDIAEGYSVSREKKESFPLTVTSAQKNPTAFYLCASRISQGPNNSPLHFGNGTRLTVT.